A single sample gave rise to the 30 T cell receptor beta chains below, sequenced in a study of T cells in women clearing cervical HPV infection (dated by TCRdb to the late 2010s). Libraries were built with the immunoSEQ multiplex PCR assay. In TCRdb, the immuneACCESS table is reduced to in-frame sequences with V and J assigned. These tables do not hold every clone; where another copy was compared, an unresolved V gene accounts for under half, and the others remain unexplained. The table for this sample records about 16,000 clones. Approximately 10% of the sample comes from the top ten. Sequences were obtained from blood buffy coat. Source of these receptors: a woman between 18 and 75 years old with a cervical HPV16 infection that either progressed to CIN3+ or cleared (not recorded which).

A remark on this clone: The CDR3 end falls 3 residues outside the read, so it is completed with the germline J gene. The chain uses TRBV7-7 and TRBJ2-3; 9 nucleotides line up with TRBD2. From germline, CDR1 is SSHAT and CDR2 FNYEAQ (reference sequence). CDR3 length: 17 residues. CDR3 bases read: TGTGCCAGCAGCTGGCGACTAGAGCGGGGGGCCCTGGAGACG. Translated: CASSWRLERGALET. The whole CDR3 reads CASSWRLERGALETQYF.

For this clone: The CDR3 is cut off 3 residues early in the read; its end comes from the germline J gene. The chain is built from TRBV19 and TRBJ2-2; 12 bases align to TRBD1. The CDR3 is 14 residues long. Germline loops: CDR1 LNHDA, CDR2 SQIVND (reference sequence). CDR3 sequence reads: CASSGTGGNSPLFF. The covered CDR3 bases are TGTGCCAGTAGTGGGACAGGGGGCAATTCACCG.

With regard to this clone: The read ends 3 residues before the CDR3 terminus; that terminus is restored from the germline J gene. The V and J genes are TRBV7-2 and TRBJ2-2; possible D gene TRBD2, 6 bases. Trimming took off 3 bases at V and 8 bases at J, with 13 bases between the two ends. This CDR3 has 14 amino acids. In germline, CDR1 is SGHTA, CDR2 FQGNSA. The part of the CDR3 DNA that was read is TGTGCCAGCAGCTTGGTGGGGGGTGGTGGGGAG. Translated, it gives CASSLVGGGGE. The complete CDR3 protein is CASSLVGGGGELFF.

With regard to this clone: The missing CDR3 end, 3 residues past where the read stops, is filled in from the germline J gene. This rearrangement joins TRBV19 to TRBJ2-7, with TRBD2 matching over 7 bases. The CDR3 has 14 residues. Germline CDR1 and CDR2: LNHDA and SQIVND (reference sequence). After removal of 7 bases from V and 0 bases from J, the junction contained 6 bases not matched to a gene. CDR3 amino acids: CASKDGGSSYEQYF. CDR3 DNA, as far as it was read: TGTGCCAGTAAAGACGGCGGGAGCTCCTACGAG.

On this clone: The observed sequence ends 3 residues before the CDR3 terminus, with the missing tail filled in from the germline J gene. The chain combines TRBV5-5 with TRBJ2-5, with a tentative D call TRBD1 (5 bases). Germline-derived CDR1 and CDR2 are SGHKS and YYEKEE (reference sequence). The ends were cut back, 5 bases at V and 1 base at J, with 12 bases in the middle. The CDR3 contains 14 residues. CDR3 loop: CASRIRQTQETQYF. CDR3 DNA (partial): TGTGCCAGCAGAATAAGACAGACCCAAGAGACC.

Note on this clone: The read ends 3 residues early relative to the CDR3; the germline J gene fills the gap. V and J are TRBV12-5 and TRBJ2-1; the match to TRBD2 covers 8 bases. V lost 9 bases, J lost 4 bases, and 5 bases stayed unmatched. Germline CDR1 LGHNT, CDR2 FRNRAP. The CDR3 runs 13 residues. CDR3 region: CASQTSGYNEQFF. Partial CDR3 DNA: TGTGCTAGCCAAACTAGCGGTTACAATGAG.

Remarks on this clone: The read halts 3 residues ahead of the CDR3 end, with the missing end drawn from the germline J gene. V and J are TRBV5-1 and TRBJ2-7; 11 bases fit TRBD2. The V gene's germline CDR1 is SGHRS and CDR2 YFSETQ. V shed 9 bases, J shed 5 bases, and the junction held 13 bases outside the gene matches. There are 15 residues in the CDR3. The sequenced CDR3 bases are TGCGCCACCAAAACCGTAGCGGGGGGGCGTGACGAG. It is translated as CATKTVAGGRDE. In full, the CDR3 reads CATKTVAGGRDEQYF.

This clone is classed as medium-sized (0.01 to 0.1%) by frequency. The read finishes 3 residues shy of the CDR3 end, and the germline J gene is used to complete it. The chain couples TRBV20-1 to TRBJ2-4; no clear D gene. CDR1 and CDR2 (germline): DFQATT, SNEGSKA (reference sequence). V lost 4 bases and J 5 bases, leaving 9 bases between the germline ends. The CDR3 spans 12 residues. The chain's CDR3 is CSAIFAENIQYF. The sequenced part of the CDR3 DNA is TGCAGTGCTATCTTTGCGGAAAACATT.

As concerns this clone: Read data end 3 residues before the CDR3 end; the end is taken from the germline J gene. The chain uses TRBV7-9 and TRBJ2-1, with TRBD1 matching over 7 bases. CDR1 and CDR2 (germline): SEHNR, FQNEAQ (reference sequence). V trimming: 6 bases; J trimming: 2 bases; junction bases outside the gene matches: 4. The CDR3 extends over 14 amino acids. CDR3 DNA, as far as it was read: TGTGCCAGCAGGTCAACAGGGGCCTACAATGAG. Its protein is CASRSTGAYNE. The CDR3 reads in full as CASRSTGAYNEQFF.

Comments on this clone: The read gets to within 3 residues of the CDR3 end, and the germline J gene fills in the rest. The V and J genes are TRBV7-6 and TRBJ1-1, with 9 bases that match TRBD1. Trimming cost V 5 bases and J 0 bases; bases outside gene matches: 13. Germline V gene lookup returns CDR1 SGHVS and CDR2 FNYEAQ. The CDR3 spans 18 residues. The CDR3 loop is CASSPLVGGQGVNTEAFF. Partial CDR3 DNA: TGTGCCAGCAGCCCCCTGGTTGGGGGACAGGGCGTGAACACTGAA.

Points on this clone: From the germline J gene comes the end of the CDR3, since the read stops 3 residues before it. The chain couples TRBV6-1 to TRBJ2-4; TRBD1 matches at 7 bases. The ends lost 2 bases at V and 2 bases at J; junction bases unmatched: 6. This CDR3 has 16 residues. Germline V CDR1 and CDR2: MNHNS, SASEGT. CDR3 region: CASSEWTGWSKNIQYF. CDR3 DNA, as far as it was read: TGTGCCAGCAGTGAATGGACAGGTTGGTCCAAAAACATT.

With regard to this clone: The missing CDR3 end, 3 residues past where the read stops, is filled in from the germline J gene. V gene TRBV14 combines with J gene TRBJ1-2, with D unclear. This CDR3 spans 15 amino acids. The germline gives CDR1 SGHDN, CDR2 FVKESK. The part of the CDR3 DNA that was read is TGTGCCAGCAGCCAAGATCTCGCAGGCACAGATACG. It is translated as CASSQDLAGTDT. In full, the CDR3 reads CASSQDLAGTDTYTF.

Its frequency marks this clone as medium-sized (0.01 to 0.1%). Coverage ceases 3 residues before the CDR3 finishes, and the germline J gene fills in the end. The chain recombines TRBV7-8 with TRBJ2-1; 10 bases map to TRBD1. Germline CDR1 reads SGHVS; CDR2 reads FQNEAQ. This CDR3 spans 13 amino acids. J gave up 7 bases and V 4 bases, and 1 base lay outside the gene matches. This CDR3 reads CASSSDRGNEQFF. The CDR3 DNA, read in part, is TGTGCCAGCAGCTCGGACAGGGGGAATGAG. Full variable domain (rest looked up from reference TRBV7-8 and TRBJ2-1): GAGVSQSPRYKVAKRGQDVALRCDPISGHVSLFWYQQALGQGPEFLTYFQNEAQLDKSGLPSDRFFAERPEGSVSTLKIQRTQQEDSAVYLCASSSDRGNEQFFGPGTRLTVL.

About this clone itself: The read gets to within 3 residues of the CDR3 end, and the germline J gene fills in the rest. The rearrangement links TRBV20-1 to TRBJ1-5; 9 positions match TRBD1. Germline values: CDR1 DFQATT, CDR2 SNEGSKA (reference sequence). Unmatched junction bases numbered 6, after V lost 5 bases and J lost 1 base. The CDR3 runs 15 residues. CDR3 amino acids: CSALGQGPSNQPQHF. CDR3 bases read: TGCAGTGCTCTGGGACAGGGACCGAGCAATCAGCCC.

As regards this clone: The read is 3 residues too short to cover the CDR3 end, so that end is filled in from the germline J gene. The chain uses TRBV10-3 and TRBJ1-1; 9 bases align to TRBD1. This CDR3 is 15 amino acids long. From germline, CDR1 is ENHRY and CDR2 SYGVKD. Trimming at V came to 6 bases and at J to 4 bases, leaving 9 bases not matched to a gene. The part of the CDR3 DNA that was read is TGTGCCATCAGGGCGGGACAGGGTAGCGCCACTGAA. Translation: CAIRAGQGSATE. The entire CDR3 is CAIRAGQGSATEAFF.

As to this clone: Coverage ceases 3 residues before the CDR3 finishes, and the germline J gene fills in the end. The chain couples TRBV6-2 or TRBV6-3 to TRBJ2-2; D is unresolved. Germline CDR1 and CDR2: MNHEY and SVGEGT. The CDR3 has 13 amino acids. The V gene lost 8 bases and the J gene lost 7 bases, with 14 bases spanning the gap. CDR3 residues: CASVETRHGELFF. Partial CDR3 DNA: TGTGCCAGCGTGGAGACCCGACACGGGGAG.

As for this clone: The read comes to an end 3 residues before the CDR3 does, leaving the germline J gene to fill in the end. The chain couples TRBV18 to TRBJ1-1; the match to TRBD1 covers 9 bases. The germline V gene has CDR1 KGHSH and CDR2 LQKENI. CDR3 size: 14 residues. The V and J ends lost 4 bases and 4 bases, in that order; junction bases with no gene match: 4. Here the CDR3 reads CASSQDRGSTEAFF. The CDR3 bases that were read are TGTGCCAGCTCACAGGACAGGGGAAGCACTGAA.

Of note for this clone: The CDR3 extends 3 residues past the end of the read, so its final part is completed from the germline J gene. This chain connects TRBV10-2 to TRBJ2-3; no definite D call. Germline loops: CDR1 WSHSY, CDR2 SAAADI. The CDR3 is made up of 14 amino acids. Partial CDR3 DNA: TGCGCCAGCAGTGAGTCGTCAGGCTACTTACCG. It encodes CASSESSGYLP. The entire CDR3 protein reads CASSESSGYLPQYF.

About this clone: Coverage ceases 3 residues before the CDR3 finishes, and the germline J gene fills in the end. This chain joins TRBV7-2 and TRBJ2-1, with D maybe TRBD2 (5 bases). The CDR3 spans 15 residues. Germline V gives CDR1 SGHTA, CDR2 FQGNSA. Trimming pared 0 bases from V and 6 bases from J, leaving 12 bases between. The CDR3: CASSLAGGPGNEQFF. The CDR3 DNA, read in part, is TGTGCCAGCAGCTTAGCGGGCGGGCCGGGCAATGAG.

CDR3 amino acids: CANRKADGNTIYF. The sequenced part of the CDR3 DNA is TGTGCCAACCGTAAGGCAGATGGAAACACC. The chain is built from TRBV2 and TRBJ1-3; no definite D call. The read ends 3 residues shy of where the CDR3 ends; the end is completed using the germline J gene. V lost 10 bases and J 3 bases, leaving 13 bases between the germline ends. The length of the CDR3 is 13 residues. From germline, CDR1 is SNHLY and CDR2 FYNNEI.

Worth noting for this clone: The missing CDR3 end, 3 residues past where the read stops, is filled in from the germline J gene. The rearrangement uses TRBV5-4 and TRBJ1-1, with D possibly TRBD1 on 5 matching bases. This CDR3 spans 15 amino acids. Per germline, CDR1 SGHNT and CDR2 YYREEE (reference sequence). CDR3: CASSLEGSLGSEAFF. CDR3 bases read: TGTGCCAGCAGCTTGGAGGGGTCGCTCGGGTCCGAA.

A remark on this clone: One end of the junction does not line up with germline, which may come from a read error. The read halts 3 residues ahead of the CDR3 end, with the missing end drawn from the germline J gene. Different DNA sequences within this sample yield the same CDR3. The J gene is TRBJ1-3, the V gene TRBV19; the match to TRBD1 covers 7 bases. CDR1 is LNHDA and CDR2 is SQIVND in the germline V gene (reference sequence). The CDR3 totals 15 residues. The CDR3 DNA, read in part, is TGTGCCAGTAGCCCGGGGACAGTCGCTGGAAACACG. Its translation is CASSPGTVAGNT. The complete CDR3 reads CASSPGTVAGNTIYF.

As concerns this clone: The CDR3 goes on 3 residues after the read ends, and that part is filled in from the germline J gene. The chain joins TRBV20-1 to TRBJ2-7; D uncertain. CDR3 length equals 13 residues. Germline V lookup: CDR1 DFQATT, CDR2 SNEGSKA (reference sequence). V was pared by 3 bases and J by 3 bases, with 12 bases between. The CDR3: CSARGDTFYEQYF. The covered CDR3 bases are TGCAGTGCTAGGGGTGACACCTTCTACGAG.

Details on this clone: The read gets to within 3 residues of the CDR3 end, and the germline J gene fills in the rest. V is TRBV20-1 and J is TRBJ1-2; D perhaps matches TRBD1 (6 bases). The CDR3 contains 13 residues. The germline V gene has CDR1 DFQATT and CDR2 SNEGSKA (reference sequence). The CDR3 reads CSAQKQGVRGYTF. CDR3 bases read: TGCAGTGCTCAAAAACAGGGAGTTCGAGGC.

Comments on this clone: The read is 3 residues too short to cover the CDR3 end, so that end is filled in from the germline J gene. This chain uses TRBV6-4 with TRBJ2-3, with TRBD2 matching over 9 bases. Trimming at V came to 4 bases and at J to 2 bases, leaving 7 bases not matched to a gene. The CDR3 covers 16 residues. From germline, CDR1 is MRHNA and CDR2 SNTAGT. The CDR3 sequence is CASSALAGVSTDTQYF. The sequenced part of the CDR3 DNA is TGTGCCAGCAGTGCCTTAGCGGGGGTCTCCACAGATACG.

In regard to this clone: The CDR3 is cut off 3 residues early in the read; its end comes from the germline J gene. This rearrangement joins TRBV2 to TRBJ2-2, with 9 positions matching TRBD2. The CDR3 spans 13 residues. Germline CDR1 reads SNHLY; CDR2 reads FYNNEI. CDR3 protein: CASRGEAGGVLFF. The covered CDR3 bases are TGTGCCAGCAGGGGGGAAGCGGGAGGAGTG.

As regards this clone: The sequenced fragment ends 3 residues before the CDR3 boundary, so the rest is inferred from the germline J gene. This chain links TRBV7-2 with TRBJ2-3, with 10 bases fitting TRBD2. The CDR3 extends over 15 amino acids. The V gene's germline CDR1 is SGHTA and CDR2 FQGNSA. J gave up 4 bases and V 4 bases, and 5 bases lay outside the gene matches. The sequenced part of the CDR3 DNA is TGTGCCAGCAGCTCAAGCGGGGGGGCCGCAGATACG. It specifies CASSSSGGAADT. The whole CDR3 is CASSSSGGAADTQYF.

On this clone: The read gets to within 3 residues of the CDR3 end, and the germline J gene fills in the rest. This sequence joins TRBV6-2 or TRBV6-3 and TRBJ1-2; 8 bases align to TRBD1. The CDR3 covers 15 residues. Germline V gives CDR1 MNHEY, CDR2 SVGEGT. V gave up 7 bases and J gave up 4 bases; unmatched junction bases: 11. The CDR3 bases that were read are TGTGCCAGCAATCAAGGTTCCGGACAGGGCTATGGC. This encodes CASNQGSGQGYG. The entire CDR3 reads CASNQGSGQGYGYTF.

Comment on this clone: The sample holds other DNA sequences that translate to the same CDR3. CDR3 loop: CASSPYQEVSGNTIYF. Partial CDR3 DNA: TGTGCCAGCTCACCTTATCAGGAGGTCTCTGGAAACACC. The V gene is TRBV18, the J gene TRBJ1-3, with unresolved D. With the read ending 3 residues before the CDR3 end, the germline J gene is used to fill in that end. CDR1 is KGHSH, CDR2 LQKENI, per germline. The CDR3 has 16 residues. Trimming shortened V by 3 bases and J by 0 bases, and 12 bases separated the two germline ends.

Worth noting for this clone: Read coverage stops 3 residues before the CDR3 terminus; the germline J gene supplies the remainder. This chain uses TRBV20-1 with TRBJ2-1, with 11 bases aligning to TRBD2. The CDR3 is made up of 18 amino acids. Per germline, CDR1 DFQATT and CDR2 SNEGSKA (reference sequence). The V segment lost 6 bases and the J segment 5 bases; nucleotides outside the gene matches: 18. CDR3 DNA, as far as it was read: TGCAGTGCGACATTGGGGACTAGCGGAGGAGGGGTGAACAATGAG. Its protein product is CSATLGTSGGGVNNE. The full CDR3 sequence reads CSATLGTSGGGVNNEQFF.